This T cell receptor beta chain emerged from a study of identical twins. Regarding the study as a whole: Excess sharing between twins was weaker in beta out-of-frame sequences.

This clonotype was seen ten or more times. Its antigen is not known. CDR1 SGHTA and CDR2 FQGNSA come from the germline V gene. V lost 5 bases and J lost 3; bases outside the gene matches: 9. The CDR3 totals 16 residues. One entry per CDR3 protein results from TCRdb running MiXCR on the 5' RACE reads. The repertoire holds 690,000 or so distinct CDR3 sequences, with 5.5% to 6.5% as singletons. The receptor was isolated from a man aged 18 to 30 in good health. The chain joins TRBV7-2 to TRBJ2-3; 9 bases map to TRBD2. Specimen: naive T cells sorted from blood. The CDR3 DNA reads TGTGCCAGCAGCAACGGACTAGCGAAATTGACAGATACGCAGTATTTT. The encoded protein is CASSNGLAKLTDTQYF.